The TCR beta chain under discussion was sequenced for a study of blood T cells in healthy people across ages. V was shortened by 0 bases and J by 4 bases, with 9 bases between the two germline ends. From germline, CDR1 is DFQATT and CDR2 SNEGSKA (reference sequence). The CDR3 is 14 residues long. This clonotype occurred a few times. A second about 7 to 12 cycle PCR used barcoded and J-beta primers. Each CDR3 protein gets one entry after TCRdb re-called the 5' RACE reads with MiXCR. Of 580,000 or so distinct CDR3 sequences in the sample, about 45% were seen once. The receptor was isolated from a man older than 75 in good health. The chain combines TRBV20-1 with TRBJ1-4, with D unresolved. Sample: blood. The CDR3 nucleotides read TGCAGTGCTAGAGATTTGGGCTTTAATGAAAAACTGTTTTTT. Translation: CSARDLGFNEKLFF.